This passage covers 21 T cell receptor beta chains from one sample sequenced in a study of blood T cells in healthy people across ages. The second PCR ran about 6 to 11 cycles with a sample-barcoded 5' primer and J-beta primers. TCRdb re-called the 5' RACE reads with MiXCR, one entry per CDR3 protein. The repertoire consists of about 570,000 distinct CDR3 sequences, with 27% occurring once and the leading ten covering less than 20%. The sample was blood. Source of these receptors: a woman aged 70-85 years in good health.

About this clonotype: A read error may account for a junction end that differs from germline. The V call is TRBV24-1, the J call TRBJ2-6, with D maybe TRBD2 (5 bases). CDR3 length: 16 residues. Germline loops: CDR1 KGHDR, CDR2 SFDVKD. The CDR3 reads CATSSGRTSGANVLTF. The CDR3 DNA is TGTGCCACCAGTAGCGGACGGACCTCTGGAGCCAACGTCCTGACTTTC.

The rearrangement joins TRBV3-1 to TRBJ1-5; 7 bases align to TRBD1. With 4 bases clipped from V and 4 bases from J, the junction kept 1 base outside the gene matches. The V gene's germline CDR1 is LGHDT and CDR2 YNNKEL (reference sequence). The CDR3 has 13 residues. CDR3 loop: CASSPTGNQPQHF. CDR3 nucleotide sequence: TGTGCCAGCAGCCCGACAGGGAATCAGCCCCAGCATTTT.

This clonotype was seen a handful of times. The chain couples TRBV7-9 to TRBJ1-1, with D perhaps matching TRBD1 (5 bases). This CDR3 comprises 15 residues. V was cut by 1 base and J by 4 bases, with 13 bases left in between. The germline V gene encodes CDR1 SEHNR and CDR2 FQNEAQ (reference sequence). CDR3 in amino acids: CASSLGGAGSTEAFF. The CDR3 bases are TGTGCCAGCAGCTTAGGAGGGGCCGGGAGCACTGAAGCTTTCTTT.

The chain links TRBV21-1 to TRBJ2-4. TRBV21-1 is a documented pseudogene. The CDR3 sequence is 13 residues long. The CDR3 loop is CASSKSVQNIQYF. The CDR3 DNA sequence: TGTGCCAGCAGCAAAAGCGTCCAGAACATTCAGTATTTC.

The chain is built from TRBV20-1 and TRBJ1-4, with D hard to call. CDR1 and CDR2 (germline): DFQATT, SNEGSKA (reference sequence). The CDR3 is 15 residues long. Trimming removed 3 bases from V and 5 bases from J, with 16 bases in between. CDR3 residues: CSASRFSGLNEKLFF. CDR3 DNA: TGCAGTGCTAGCCGGTTTTCGGGGTTGAATGAAAAACTGTTTTTT.

In this sample, this clonotype turned up a few times. The junction shows a germline mismatch at one end, possibly a read error. V usage is TRBV29-1 and J usage is TRBJ2-7; TRBD1 matches at 7 bases. Germline-derived CDR1 and CDR2 are SQVTM and ANQGSEA. There are 11 residues in the CDR3. In DNA, the CDR3 is TGCGGCGTTGGGACAGTCAAGGAGCAGTACTTC. Its translation is CGVGTVKEQYF.

This clonotype came up a few times. This rearrangement joins TRBV29-1 to TRBJ2-5, with 10 bases identical to TRBD2. The J call may not be correct, given that the DNA end is closer to TRBJ2-1. The CDR3 contains 16 residues. Per the germline V gene, CDR1 is SQVTM and CDR2 is ANQGSEA. CDR3 in DNA: TGCAGCGTGGGAGGGGTAGCGGGGGGTCGGGCCAATGAGCAGTTCTTC. Translating it yields CSVGGVAGGRANEQFF.

This clonotype was detected only a few times. CDR3 sequence (DNA): TGTGCCAGCAGCTGGGACTCAAAGACAGATACGCAGTATTTT. Its protein product is CASSWDSKTDTQYF. The chain uses TRBV11-3 and TRBJ2-3; D possibly corresponds to TRBD2 (6 bases). The CDR3 runs 14 residues. Trimming cost V 4 bases and J 3 bases, with 11 bases left between them. Germline CDR1 SGHNT, CDR2 YENEEA.

As concerns this clonotype: A junction boundary mismatches the germline segment, possibly from a read error. This chain links TRBV7-9 with TRBJ1-5, with 9 positions matching TRBD1. The CDR3 has 15 residues. The germline gives CDR1 SEHNR, CDR2 FQNEAQ (reference sequence). CDR3 sequence: CASSWGQGGNQTQHF. The CDR3 bases are TGTGCCAGCAGCTGGGGACAGGGTGGGAATCAGACCCAGCATTTT.

This chain links TRBV7-2 with TRBJ1-1; 9 bases align to TRBD1. The CDR3 runs 18 residues. The germline V gene has CDR1 SGHTA and CDR2 FQGNSA. V gave up 1 base and J gave up 4 bases; unmatched junction bases: 13. Here the CDR3 DNA reads TGTGCCAGCAGCTTAGTACGACAGGACAGGGGATGGGGCACTGAAGCTTTCTTT. Translated, it gives CASSLVRQDRGWGTEAFF.

This CDR3 reads CSAGEVNEQFF. For the CDR3, the DNA is TGCAGCGCGGGTGAAGTGAATGAGCAGTTCTTC. The rearrangement joins TRBV29-1 to TRBJ2-5; D unclear. The J call may be faulty, since TRBJ2-1 better matches the DNA end. The CDR3 runs 11 residues. CDR1 is SQVTM and CDR2 is ANQGSEA in the germline V gene.

This clonotype was observed a handful of times. The chain combines TRBV29-1 with TRBJ2-7, with a possible D match to TRBD2 (6 bases). Trimming stripped 6 bases from V and 7 bases from J, with 22 bases between. From germline, CDR1 is SQVTM and CDR2 ANQGSEA. The CDR3 covers 14 residues. CDR3 bases: TGCAGCGTCGGGGAGGACTGGTTTAAGTGGGAGCAGTACTTC. Amino acid sequence: CSVGEDWFKWEQYF.

The chain carries TRBV27 and TRBJ1-1, with 7 bases lining up with TRBD1. The trim removed 5 bases at V and 10 bases at J, leaving 13 bases unmatched. The CDR3 is 14 residues long. The germline gives CDR1 MNHEY, CDR2 SMNVEV (reference sequence). The CDR3: CASSAWTGERGAFF. CDR3 coding DNA: TGTGCCAGCAGTGCCTGGACAGGCGAAAGGGGAGCTTTCTTT.

This chain uses TRBV29-1 with TRBJ1-5; 9 bases are shared with TRBD1. The CDR3 loop spans 14 amino acids. Germline values: CDR1 SQVTM, CDR2 ANQGSEA. With 5 bases clipped from V and 6 bases from J, the junction kept 8 bases outside the gene matches. CDR3 sequence: CSVLGQGGSQPQHF. Here the CDR3 DNA reads TGCAGCGTTCTGGGACAGGGAGGGAGTCAGCCCCAGCATTTT. Variable domain in full (rest from reference TRBV29-1 and TRBJ1-5): SAVISQKPSRDICQRGTSLTIQCQVDSQVTMMFWYRQQPGQSLTLIATANQGSEATYESGFVIDKFPISRPNLTFSTLTVSNMSPEDSSIYLCSVLGQGGSQPQHFGDGTRLSIL.

This clonotype was found a few times. This chain joins TRBV7-2 and TRBJ1-1; 8 positions agree with TRBD1. Per germline, CDR1 SGHTA and CDR2 FQGNSA. This CDR3 spans 16 amino acids. V trimming: 5 bases; J trimming: 4 bases; junction bases outside the gene matches: 12. The DNA of the CDR3 is TGTGCCAGCAGCCCGACAGGGGCAATAGGAGGCACTGAAGCTTTCTTT. Residues: CASSPTGAIGGTEAFF. Drawing the rest from reference TRBV7-2 and TRBJ1-1, the complete variable domain is GAGVSQSPSNKVTEKGKDVELRCDPISGHTALYWYRQSLGQGLEFLIYFQGNSAPDKSGLPSDRFSAERTGGSVSTLTIQRTQQEDSAVYLCASSPTGAIGGTEAFFGQGTRLTVV.

The J gene is TRBJ2-1, the V gene TRBV4-2; 8 nucleotides line up with TRBD1. Per the germline V gene, CDR1 is LGHNA and CDR2 is YNFKEQ. V shed 2 bases and J 5 bases; nucleotides not matched to a gene: 11. The CDR3 contains 17 residues. CDR3 nucleotide sequence: TGTGCCAGCAGCCAAAGGATCGGGACAGGAGGCAACAATGAGCAGTTCTTC. Encoded protein: CASSQRIGTGGNNEQFF.

The chain joins TRBV5-1 to TRBJ2-5, with D maybe TRBD2 (5 bases). The CDR3 covers 13 residues. V was pared by 2 bases and J by 9 bases, with 14 bases between. Germline V gene lookup returns CDR1 SGHRS and CDR2 YFSETQ. CDR3 loop: CASSLEAEAAQYF. CDR3 nucleotides: TGCGCCAGCAGCTTAGAGGCGGAGGCAGCCCAGTACTTC.

This chain joins TRBV5-1 and TRBJ2-6; TRBD2 is a possible D gene (6 bases). Trimming shortened V by 3 bases and J by 0 bases, and 16 bases separated the two germline ends. Germline lookup yields CDR1 SGHRS and CDR2 YFSETQ. This CDR3 has 18 amino acids. The CDR3 loop reads CASSSEGLRASGANVLTF. The CDR3 nucleotides are TGCGCCAGCAGCTCGGAGGGACTCCGGGCCTCTGGGGCCAACGTCCTGACTTTC.

The V call is TRBV20-1, the J call TRBJ2-1; 8 bases match TRBD2. The germline gives CDR1 DFQATT, CDR2 SNEGSKA (reference sequence). The CDR3 sequence is 15 residues long. The trim removed 4 bases at V and 8 bases at J, leaving 13 bases unmatched. CDR3 DNA sequence: TGCAGTGCTACCGACCGGGGGGGTGGCATTGATGAGCAGTTCTTC. It is translated as CSATDRGGGIDEQFF.

CDR3: CTYPRASDGYTF. Here the CDR3 DNA reads TGCACTTACCCCCGGGCGAGCGATGGCTACACCTTC. The chain employs TRBV20-1 and TRBJ1-2, with D unresolved. The CDR3 spans 12 residues. Germline CDR1 and CDR2: DFQATT and SNEGSKA (reference sequence).

This sequence joins TRBV5-1 and TRBJ2-7; a possible D gene is TRBD1 (7 bases). This CDR3 is 13 amino acids long. The V end was cut by 4 bases, the J end by 5 bases, with 13 bases between. From germline, CDR1 is SGHRS and CDR2 YFSETQ. DNA for the CDR3: TGCGCCAGCAGCCAGGGGGGCGACAACGAGCAGTACTTC. Translating gives CASSQGGDNEQYF.